The T cell receptor (beta chain) described here comes from a study of vaccination and CD4 T cells after COVID-19 (dated 2022 in TCRdb). About the full investigation: Convalescent patients had a positive SARS-CoV-2 result on nasal swab PCR, and of these patients, nine had mild disease and one had severe disease. In the convalescent cohort there were six males and four females, among whom were two Hispanic individuals, seven Caucasians, two Asians and one multiracial person. Two doses of either the Pfizer-BioNTech BNT162b2 vaccine (n=8) or the Moderna mRNA-1273 vaccine (n=2) were administered to participants. Post-COVID blood samples were collected from convalescent patients a median of around 96 days after diagnosis, with a range of roughly 35 to 170 days. Post-vaccine blood samples were obtained a median of approximately 74 days after the second vaccine dose, with a range of about 13 to 250 days. Culture stimuli were overlapping spike peptide pools from SARS-CoV-2 and from the common cold coronaviruses HCoV-NL63, HCoV-OC43 and HCoV-229E. Control cultures received a CEFX viral epitope pool as the positive control, an HIV-1 Nef peptide pool as the negative control, or no peptide. The spike-specific CD4+ TCR repertoire was compared before and after mRNA vaccination in approximately 9 COVID-19 convalescent patients and a few infection-naive healthy vaccine recipients.

The germline V gene sets CDR1 to SGHTA and CDR2 to FQGNSA. The trim is 4 bases for V and 2 bases for J, with a gap of 15 bases between the germline ends. The CDR3 starts with the cysteine, ends with the phenylalanine, and has 15 residues. CDR3 DNA only is kept here, 45 bases in frame from base 1. Explained via the paper, the treatment or condition label denotes: approximately 9-day PBMC culture with coronavirus spike peptide pools or control peptides (ViraFEST assay). To expand antigen-specific T cells with peptide pools and then pick out the expanded clonotypes through TCR sequencing, the study relied on the ViraFEST assay. The convalescent patients' positive SARS-CoV-2 PCR tests were from March to December 2020, which was before the Alpha, Beta and Delta variants emerged in the United States. Each well held more than 1.5 million PBMCs cultured in IMDM containing around 5% human AB serum and approximately 9.1 IU/ml IL-2, with about 10 ug/ml peptide pools added. Half of the culture medium was replaced with fresh IL-2-containing medium on days 3 and 7. CD4+ T cells were isolated after around ten days of culture through negative selection using the EasySep CD4+ T cell isolation kit. Ficoll-Paque Plus gradient centrifugation was used to isolate PBMCs from whole blood, and the isolated PBMCs were then either used fresh or cryopreserved at -140C. Each culture condition was generally run in triplicate wells.

Overall study outcomes, separate from this receptor: Of the vaccine-specific clones in convalescent patients, 304 of 307, or nearly all, reacted only to SARS-CoV-2 spike and did not cross-react with common cold coronaviruses. Only a relatively small number of convalescent patients were included in the study, and early timepoints following natural infection were not analyzed. In convalescent patients, a median around 90% of post-vaccine SARS-CoV-2-reactive clones were detected only after vaccination, suggesting vaccine-specific priming. The median count of SARS-CoV-2-reactive clonotypes went up from approximately 22 after infection to about 41 after vaccination, although the change was not significant.

The library was produced with PCR. TCR sequencing of DNA from cultured CD4+ T cells used the Oncomine TCR Beta short-read assay at the Johns Hopkins FTIC core. The QIAamp micro DNA kit was used to extract genomic DNA from the cultured CD4+ T cells. Oncomine TCR Beta libraries from cultured CD4+ T cells were pooled with unique dual indexes and sequenced on an Illumina iSeq 100. In the source study's methods: Non-productive sequences were removed, and CDR3s that did not start with C, did not end with F or W, or were shorter than 7 amino acids were discarded. The MANAFEST web application was used to identify antigen-specific clonotypes by comparing peptide-stimulated wells against reference wells and other culture wells. An FDR below 0.05, an odds ratio above 5, and a productive frequency above 0.1% in at least two of three replicate wells were required for clones to be considered positive. Cross-reactive clonotypes were defined as significantly expanded in both SARS-CoV-2 spike wells and at least one common cold coronavirus spike condition. CDR3 homology was assessed with Levenshtein distances (stringdist) and unrooted phylogenetic trees (ape) in R version 3.6.1. The public sequencing data were trimmed at Q25 with fastp and processed into clonotypes with MiXCR by TCRdb, which kept only in-frame beta chains. Entries are consolidated by CDR3 protein sequence, retaining the most common genes and DNA. The V and J calls were determined by TCRdb, not by the authors. For this sample the table gives about 17,000 distinct CDR3 sequences, of which around two fifths were detected only once. The top ten clones comprise 5.5% to 6.5% of the sample.

This clonotype was picked up a small number of times. This receptor's antigen is unknown. Base quality data are lacking; no much larger clone is found one base away. The TCR was taken from a human donor who had recovered from COVID-19. The starting material was CD4+ T cells from blood, cultured in vitro, obtained before SARS-CoV-2 vaccination. The V and J segments used are TRBV7-2 and TRBJ2-7; the best D guess is TRBD2, with 5 bases matching. For the CDR3, the sequence is CASSSPTSLPYEQYF. The nucleotide sequence is given as TGTGCCAGCAGCTCACCCACTAGTCTACCCTACGAGCAGTACTTC.